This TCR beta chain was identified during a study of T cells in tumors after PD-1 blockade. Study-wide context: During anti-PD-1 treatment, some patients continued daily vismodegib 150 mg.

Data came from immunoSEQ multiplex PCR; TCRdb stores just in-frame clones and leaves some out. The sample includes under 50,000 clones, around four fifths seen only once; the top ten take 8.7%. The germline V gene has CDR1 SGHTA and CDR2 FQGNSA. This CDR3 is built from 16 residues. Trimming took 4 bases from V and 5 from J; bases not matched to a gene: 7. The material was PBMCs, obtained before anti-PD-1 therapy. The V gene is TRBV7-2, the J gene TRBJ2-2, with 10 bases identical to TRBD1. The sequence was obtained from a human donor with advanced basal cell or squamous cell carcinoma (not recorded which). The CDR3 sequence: CASSYRTGGRTGELFF. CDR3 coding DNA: TGTGCCAGCAGCTATCGGACAGGGGGGAGGACCGGGGAGCTGTTTTTT.